These 5 T cell receptor beta chains share one sample of origin, sequenced in a study of T-cell reconstitution after alpha-beta-depleted transplantation in children. Unique molecular identifiers tagged the TCRbeta library. TCRdb independently ran MiXCR on the PCR reads; one entry per CDR3 protein. The sample holds about 220,000 distinct CDR3 sequences, approximately 19% seen once. This specimen was PBMCs, mostly from graft donor cells, taken 360 days after TCRalphabeta/CD19-depleted stem cell transplant. These receptors were collected from a male patient under 10 years old who had a stem cell transplant for acute lymphoblastic leukemia, so the T cells may come from the graft donor.

This clonotype was detected many times. The genes are TRBV5-1 and TRBJ2-2, with TRBD1 matching 7 bases. The germline V gene has CDR1 SGHRS and CDR2 YFSETQ. The CDR3 is 15 amino acids. Trimming took 3 bases from V and 2 from J; bases not matched to a gene: 4. Here the CDR3 DNA reads TGCGCCAGCAGCTCTGGGACAGTTAACACCGGGGAGCTGTTTTTT. Protein: CASSSGTVNTGELFF.

The chain links TRBV9 to TRBJ2-3, with D possibly being TRBD2 (5 bases). The CDR3 length is 13 residues. Germline-derived CDR1 and CDR2 are SGDLS and YYNGEE. The CDR3 DNA reads as TGTATAACGGAGGCGGTTGGCGCAGATACGCAGTATTTT. This translates into CITEAVGADTQYF. The variable domain in full, completed from reference TRBV9 and TRBJ2-3, reads DSGVTQTPKHLITATGQRVTLRCSPRSGDLSVYWYQQSLDQGLQFLIQYYNGEERAKGNILERFSAQQFPDLHSELNLSSLELGDSALYFCITEAVGADTQYFGPGTRLTVL.

Only a few counts were recorded for this clonotype. This rearrangement joins TRBV5-1 to TRBJ2-7; D unclear. V was shortened by 1 base and J by 3 bases, with 8 bases between the two germline ends. Per the germline V gene, CDR1 is SGHRS and CDR2 is YFSETQ. The CDR3 contains 13 residues. In DNA form, the CDR3 reads TGCGCCAGCAGCTTGATAGTGGGCTACGAGCAGTACTTC. It is translated as CASSLIVGYEQYF.

This clonotype was picked up a small number of times. The V call is TRBV12-3 or TRBV12-4, the J call TRBJ2-5, with 13 bases identical to TRBD2. CDR3 length: 15 amino acids. Germline trimming cut 7 bases from V and 5 bases from J; bases unmatched to any gene: 7. This CDR3 is CASTFLLAGGETQYF. CDR3 DNA: TGTGCCAGCACCTTCTTACTAGCGGGGGGGGAGACCCAGTACTTC.

This clonotype was observed a few times. The gene calls are TRBV12-3 or TRBV12-4 and TRBJ1-6; possible D gene TRBD1, 6 bases. V was pared by 3 bases and J by 2 bases, with 8 bases between. The CDR3 is 15 amino acids. Here the CDR3 DNA reads TGTGCCAGCAGTTTTTCAGGGGCCTATAATTCACCCCTCCACTTT. Protein product: CASSFSGAYNSPLHF.